These 28 T cell receptor beta chains came from one sample sequenced in a study of regulatory and conventional T cells in breast cancer. Each CDR3 protein is one row after TCRdb ran MiXCR on the PCR reads. This sample has more than 15,000 distinct CDR3 sequences; around 30% occur once, and the top ten carry roughly 1.7%. Material for sequencing was conventional T cells from blood. Receptors originate from a female donor in good health.

The chain couples TRBV7-8 to TRBJ2-5; 7 bases are shared with TRBD1. Germline V gene sequence: CDR1 SGHVS, CDR2 FQNEAQ. Trimming cost V 4 bases and J 4 bases; bases outside gene matches: 15. This CDR3 has 17 residues. Here the CDR3 DNA reads TGTGCCAGCAGCTCATCTTTGAGGCAGGGGGTAGGAGAGACCCAGTACTTC. Amino acids: CASSSSLRQGVGETQYF.

For this clonotype: This may come from a read error, since a much larger clone is one base off. V usage is TRBV14 and J usage is TRBJ2-3; 8 bases line up with TRBD2. Trimming took 4 bases from V and 1 from J; bases not matched to a gene: 4. The CDR3 totals 15 residues. The V gene's germline CDR1 is SGHDN and CDR2 FVKESK. In DNA, the CDR3 is TGTGCCAGCAGCCGGCAACTAGCGGGCACAGATACGCAGTATTTT. This encodes CASSRQLAGTDTQYF.

V usage is TRBV11-1 and J usage is TRBJ2-1; 12 nucleotides line up with TRBD2. The junction had 6 bases not matched to a gene; V was cut back by 5 bases and J by 4 bases. Looked up from germline, CDR1 is SGHAT and CDR2 is FQDESV (reference sequence). This CDR3 spans 16 amino acids. The CDR3 here is CASSSRTSGDYNEQFF. CDR3 sequence (DNA): TGTGCCAGCAGCAGCAGGACTAGCGGGGATTACAATGAGCAGTTCTTC.

CDR3 amino acids: CASSESAAFNSPLHF. DNA of the CDR3: TGTGCCAGCAGTGAAAGTGCGGCCTTCAATTCACCCCTCCACTTT. The chain employs TRBV2 and TRBJ1-6; no definite D call. The CDR3 spans 15 residues. Trimming cost V 2 bases and J 7 bases, with 12 bases left between them. Germline loops: CDR1 SNHLY, CDR2 FYNNEI.

The chain links TRBV11-2 to TRBJ2-1, with 10 bases fitting TRBD2. Germline CDR1 and CDR2: SGHAT and FQNNGV. The CDR3 loop spans 16 amino acids. J was trimmed by 7 bases and V by 0 bases; bases with no gene match: 6. The CDR3 protein is CASSLDRTSGINEQFF. CDR3 DNA sequence: TGTGCCAGCAGCTTAGATCGAACTAGCGGGATAAATGAGCAGTTCTTC.

The rearrangement joins TRBV2 to TRBJ2-1, with D tentatively TRBD1 (5 bases). This CDR3 contains 12 residues. V was trimmed by 5 bases and J by 13 bases, leaving 15 bases between them. The germline gives CDR1 SNHLY, CDR2 FYNNEI. The CDR3 is CASSSGPLGQFF. The DNA for the CDR3 is TGTGCCAGCAGTTCAGGGCCTCTAGGCCAGTTCTTC.

This clonotype is judged medium-sized. This chain uses TRBV11-2 with TRBJ1-2; D is perhaps TRBD1 (6 bases). Per germline, CDR1 SGHAT and CDR2 FQNNGV. The CDR3 spans 12 residues. Trimming cost V 4 bases and J 8 bases, with 11 bases left between them. The CDR3 DNA follows: TGTGCCAGCAGCTCCGGGACAAAAGGCTACACCTTC. Encoded protein: CASSSGTKGYTF.

This chain links TRBV7-2 with TRBJ1-2, with 9 bases identical to TRBD1. The V gene end was trimmed by 4 bases and the J gene end by 6 bases; junction bases not matched to a gene: 12. The germline CDR1 and CDR2 sequences are SGHTA and FQGNSA. This CDR3 spans 16 amino acids. The CDR3 loop reads CASSSQGQGWIDGYTF. CDR3 DNA: TGTGCCAGCAGCTCCCAGGGACAGGGATGGATCGATGGCTACACCTTC.

The sample holds a few counts of this clonotype. CDR3 residues: CASSFSQTYEQYF. The CDR3 nucleotides are TGTGCCAGCAGCTTTTCACAGACCTACGAGCAGTACTTC. The chain links TRBV7-9 to TRBJ2-7; no reliable D call. Germline loops: CDR1 SEHNR, CDR2 FQNEAQ (reference sequence). Trimming removed 3 bases from V and 2 bases from J, with 8 bases in between. The CDR3 spans 13 residues.

By frequency in the sample, this clonotype is medium-sized. The gene calls are TRBV18 and TRBJ2-7; no reliable D call. CDR3 length equals 12 residues. Trimming took off 2 bases at V and 3 bases at J, with 5 bases between the two ends. Germline lookup yields CDR1 KGHSH and CDR2 LQKENI. The CDR3 loop is CASSPLGYEQYF. The CDR3 DNA sequence: TGTGCCAGCTCACCATTGGGCTACGAGCAGTACTTC.

This clonotype is medium-sized by share. V gene TRBV6-1 combines with J gene TRBJ2-5, with D unresolved. Germline V CDR1 and CDR2: MNHNS, SASEGT. The ends were cut back, 1 base at V and 1 base at J, with 4 bases in the middle. CDR3 length: 13 residues. The CDR3 DNA is TGTGCCAGCAGTGAAGGATTCCAAGAGACCCAGTACTTC. This codes for CASSEGFQETQYF.

The V gene is TRBV20-1, the J gene TRBJ2-1; 12 positions match TRBD2. V shed 5 bases and J 2 bases; nucleotides not matched to a gene: 10. The CDR3 has 17 residues. CDR1 and CDR2 (germline): DFQATT, SNEGSKA (reference sequence). The CDR3: CSAPLAGGPSTYNEQFF. The CDR3 coding sequence is TGCAGTGCTCCACTAGCGGGGGGCCCTTCTACCTACAATGAGCAGTTCTTC.

The rearrangement uses TRBV14 and TRBJ1-2; D ambiguous. From germline, CDR1 is SGHDN and CDR2 FVKESK. With 0 bases removed from V and 8 bases from J, the gap between germline ends came to 19 bases. CDR3 length equals 16 residues. CDR3: CASSQDWSTRHRGYTF. CDR3 coding DNA: TGTGCCAGCAGCCAAGATTGGTCTACTCGGCATAGGGGCTACACCTTC.

This clonotype occurred many times. The chain couples TRBV6-5 to TRBJ2-7; 7 nucleotides line up with TRBD1. The V segment lost 5 bases and the J segment 3 bases; nucleotides outside the gene matches: 10. The CDR3 is 15 residues long. CDR1 is MNHEY, CDR2 SVGAGI, per germline. The chain's CDR3 is CASSPGTAGGYEQYF. CDR3 nucleotide sequence: TGTGCCAGCAGTCCCGGGACCGCAGGGGGCTACGAGCAGTACTTC.

The rearrangement links TRBV7-2 to TRBJ2-7, with TRBD1 matching 9 bases. Germline V gene lookup returns CDR1 SGHTA and CDR2 FQGNSA. The CDR3 is made up of 16 amino acids. V lost 1 base to trimming and J lost 2 bases; unmatched junction nucleotides: 6. The CDR3 DNA sequence: TGTGCCAGCAGCTTAGAGGGTACAGGGGGCCCCTACGAGCAGTACTTC. It codes for CASSLEGTGGPYEQYF.

The table lists this clonotype with a few counts. The chain links TRBV20-1 to TRBJ2-1, with TRBD2 matching 8 bases. CDR3 size: 16 residues. CDR1 is DFQATT, CDR2 SNEGSKA, per germline (reference sequence). V shed 1 base, J shed 3 bases, and the junction held 8 bases outside the gene matches. The DNA for the CDR3 is TGCAGTGCTAGAGCCTGGGCGGGAGGAGTCTACAATGAGCAGTTCTTC. Translation gives CSARAWAGGVYNEQFF.

This clonotype is labeled large. The chain carries TRBV29-1 and TRBJ1-4; the match to TRBD1 covers 10 bases. V dropped 5 bases and J dropped 10; count of bases not matched to a gene: 10. The CDR3 covers 14 residues. Germline V gene lookup returns CDR1 SQVTM and CDR2 ANQGSEA. The CDR3 loop is CSVCLTGGSGKLFF. The CDR3 nucleotides are TGCAGCGTTTGCTTGACAGGGGGCTCGGGAAAACTGTTTTTT.

This clonotype was found a few times. The CDR3 region is CASSQARTFNTEAFF. DNA of the CDR3: TGTGCCAGCAGCCAAGCCCGGACATTTAACACTGAAGCTTTCTTT. The chain uses TRBV3-1 and TRBJ1-1, with a tentative D call TRBD1 (5 bases). CDR1 is LGHDT and CDR2 is YNNKEL in the germline V gene (reference sequence). The CDR3 extends over 15 amino acids. Trimming stripped 1 base from V and 2 bases from J, with 11 bases between.

In its sample, this clonotype ranks as medium-sized (0.01 to 0.1%). This sequence joins TRBV7-3 and TRBJ2-3, with TRBD2 matching over 8 bases. Germline-derived CDR1 and CDR2 are SGHTA and FQGTGA. Trimming at V came to 5 bases and at J to 3 bases, leaving 7 bases not matched to a gene. This CDR3 contains 15 residues. CDR3 in amino acids: CASSRLASGTDTQYF. The CDR3 DNA follows: TGTGCCAGCAGCCGACTAGCGAGCGGGACAGATACGCAGTATTTT.

This clonotype was observed a few times. The CDR3 region is CASSPGGNEQYF. CDR3 sequence (DNA): TGTGCCAGCAGCCCCGGGGGAAACGAGCAGTACTTC. This chain uses TRBV7-3 with TRBJ2-7; D perhaps matches TRBD2 (6 bases). The V end was cut by 5 bases, the J end by 5 bases, with 10 bases between. Looked up from germline, CDR1 is SGHTA and CDR2 is FQGTGA. The CDR3 consists of 12 residues.

The V call is TRBV7-2, the J call TRBJ1-5, with a possible D match to TRBD1 (6 bases). CDR3 size: 14 residues. Germline V gene sequence: CDR1 SGHTA, CDR2 FQGNSA. V was shortened by 3 bases and J by 6 bases, with 12 bases between the two germline ends. As DNA, the CDR3 is TGTGCCAGCAGCTTCGGGGGCGACGGTCAGCCCCAGCATTTT. It yields the protein CASSFGGDGQPQHF.

This clonotype occurred many times. The chain uses TRBV5-1 and TRBJ2-7; weak D call: TRBD1 (5 bases). The germline CDR1 and CDR2 sequences are SGHRS and YFSETQ. The CDR3 extends over 14 amino acids. Between the trimmed V and J ends, which lost 0 bases and 5 bases, there was a span of 12 bases. Written as DNA, the CDR3 is TGCGCCAGCAGCTTGGGACAGTTGGATAACGAGCAGTACTTC. This translates into CASSLGQLDNEQYF. Full variable domain (outside the CDR3, taken from reference TRBV5-1 and TRBJ2-7): KAGVTQTPRYLIKTRGQQVTLSCSPISGHRSVSWYQQTPGQGLQFLFEYFSETQRNKGNFPGRFSGRQFSNSRSEMNVSTLELGDSALYLCASSLGQLDNEQYFGPGTRLTVT.

The gene calls are TRBV5-8 and TRBJ1-4, with D tentatively TRBD1 (5 bases). This CDR3 is built from 16 residues. Germline loops: CDR1 SGHTS, CDR2 YDEGEE. The V end lost 4 bases, the J end lost 4 bases, and 17 bases lay between the germline ends. As DNA, the CDR3 is TGTGCCAGCAGCCTGACCTACCAAAGGGGTAATGAAAAACTGTTTTTT. Protein product: CASSLTYQRGNEKLFF. Supplemented by reference TRBV5-8 and TRBJ1-4, the full variable domain reads EAGVTQSPTHLIKTRGQQATLRCSPISGHTSVYWYQQALGLGLQFLLWYDEGEERNRGNFPPRFSGRQFPNYSSELNVNALELEDSALYLCASSLTYQRGNEKLFFGSGTQLSVL.

The V and J genes are TRBV12-3 or TRBV12-4 and TRBJ2-1; TRBD2 aligns across 10 bases. V shed 8 bases and J 4 bases; nucleotides not matched to a gene: 2. The CDR3 has 13 amino acids. CDR3 DNA: TGTGCCAGCGAGCGGGAGGGGTACAATGAGCAGTTCTTC. It is translated as CASEREGYNEQFF.

This clonotype occurred a few times. The genes are TRBV7-2 and TRBJ2-1; 8 bases match TRBD2. Germline loops: CDR1 SGHTA, CDR2 FQGNSA. The CDR3 is made up of 16 amino acids. Trimming took 0 bases from V and 6 from J; bases not matched to a gene: 7. CDR3 region: CASSLAITGGPNEQFF. The DNA for the CDR3 is TGTGCCAGCAGCTTAGCCATAACGGGAGGGCCCAATGAGCAGTTCTTC.

This clonotype came up a few times. The V call is TRBV6-1, the J call TRBJ1-6, with TRBD1 matching over 10 bases. V shed 7 bases, J shed 6 bases, and the junction held 6 bases outside the gene matches. This CDR3 is built from 15 residues. In germline, CDR1 is MNHNS, CDR2 SASEGT. CDR3 DNA sequence: TGTGCCAGCATTATCCGGGACAGGGGTAATTCACCCCTCCACTTT. Its translation is CASIIRDRGNSPLHF.

The sample holds a few counts of this clonotype. CDR3 sequence (DNA): TGTGCCAGCAGCTCTCCCAGGCTTCACACCTTC. Protein sequence: CASSSPRLHTF. This sequence joins TRBV7-9 and TRBJ1-2; D uncertain. The CDR3 consists of 11 residues. Trimming cost V 4 bases and J 12 bases, with 12 bases left between them. Germline values: CDR1 SEHNR, CDR2 FQNEAQ (reference sequence).

The gene calls are TRBV12-3 or TRBV12-4 and TRBJ1-5, with TRBD1 matching over 8 bases. The CDR3 runs 13 residues. J gave up 7 bases and V 5 bases, and 4 bases lay outside the gene matches. The CDR3 loop reads CASSPDRGQPQHF. The CDR3 nucleotides read TGTGCCAGCAGTCCCGACAGGGGCCAGCCCCAGCATTTT.